This TCR beta chain was profiled in a study of memory CD4+ T cells and cytomegalovirus serostatus. The sort gate was single viable CD3+CD4+CD8-CD45RO+ cells for memory CD4+ T cells. This clone was observed a handful of times. The CDR3 runs 14 residues. Germline values: CDR1 SGHNT, CDR2 YENEEA. Trimming shortened V by 5 bases and J by 7 bases, and 16 bases separated the two germline ends. Clones were sequenced by immunoSEQ multiplex PCR, and TCRdb holds only the in-frame ones, with some missing. The table has over 40,000 clones, 60% to 80% seen once; the top ten hold 0.9% to 1.5%. Sequenced material: memory CD4+ T cells from blood. The chain carries TRBV11-3 and TRBJ2-3; D tentatively fits TRBD1 or TRBD2 (5 bases each). The clonotype comes from an adult in good health and CMV-seropositive. The CDR3 DNA sequence: TGTGCCAGCAGCCGGGGACGGACGGGGTATACGCAGTATTTT. Amino acid sequence: CASSRGRTGYTQYF.